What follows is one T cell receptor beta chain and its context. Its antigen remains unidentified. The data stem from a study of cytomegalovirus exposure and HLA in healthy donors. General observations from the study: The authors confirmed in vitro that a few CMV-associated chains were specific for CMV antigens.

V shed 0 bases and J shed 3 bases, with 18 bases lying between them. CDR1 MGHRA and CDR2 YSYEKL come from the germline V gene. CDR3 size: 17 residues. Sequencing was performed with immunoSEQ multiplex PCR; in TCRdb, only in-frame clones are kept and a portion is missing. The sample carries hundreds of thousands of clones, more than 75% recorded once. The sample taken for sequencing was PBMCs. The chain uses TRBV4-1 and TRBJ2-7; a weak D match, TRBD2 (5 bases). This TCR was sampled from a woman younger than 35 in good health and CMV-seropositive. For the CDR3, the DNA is TGCGCCAGCAGCCAAGATTTCAGGACTCCGACCGACTACGAGCAGTACTTC. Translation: CASSQDFRTPTDYEQYF.